The rows below give T cell receptor beta chains drawn from one sample of a study of blood T cell repertoires in COVID-19. The repertoire was sequenced with immunoSEQ multiplex PCR; TCRdb's copy has only in-frame clones and lacks some. In the table there are more than 200,000 clones, just over 85% of which are singletons. Sequenced input: peripheral blood. The source is a middle-aged man with acute or convalescent COVID-19. The CDR3 runs from the conserved cysteine through the conserved F or W. The order of the fields is V gene, J gene, D gene, clone size, CDR3 protein, CDR3 DNA. The D gene is left open where the match is weak. Clone size is stated in some rows and not others, as once, few, many or a class when expanded.

v_gene: TRBV4-1; j_gene: TRBJ1-1; d_gene: TRBD1; abundance: few; CDR3aa: CASSQDRGQGGVGAEAFF; CDR3nt: TGCGCCAGCAGCCAAGATAGGGGACAGGGAGGGGTTGGGGCTGAAGCTTTCTTT
v_gene: TRBV11-3; j_gene: TRBJ2-2; d_gene: .; abundance: once; CDR3aa: CASSLAGATGELFF; CDR3nt: TGTGCCAGCAGCTTAGCAGGGGCAACCGGGGAGCTGTTTTTT
v_gene: TRBV5-1; j_gene: TRBJ2-2; d_gene: .; abundance: once; CDR3aa: CASNNLSTGELFF; CDR3nt: TGCGCCAGCAACAACCTTTCAACCGGGGAGCTGTTTTTT
v_gene: TRBV7-6; j_gene: TRBJ1-1; d_gene: .; abundance: .; CDR3aa: CASSLATGRSNTEAFF; CDR3nt: TGTGCCAGCAGCTTAGCGACGGGGAGATCGAACACTGAAGCTTTCTTT
v_gene: TRBV5-1; j_gene: TRBJ2-2; d_gene: .; abundance: .; CDR3aa: CASSFAGELFF; CDR3nt: TGCGCCAGCAGCTTCGCCGGGGAGCTGTTTTTT
v_gene: TRBV11-2; j_gene: TRBJ2-7; d_gene: .; abundance: .; CDR3aa: CASSPVGSSQYF; CDR3nt: TGTGCCAGCAGCCCCGTGGGGAGTTCGCAGTACTTC
v_gene: TRBV6-5; j_gene: TRBJ1-2; d_gene: .; abundance: few; CDR3aa: CASSYEAGVSYTF; CDR3nt: TGTGCCAGCAGTTACGAAGCGGGGGTGAGCTACACCTTC
v_gene: TRBV6-1; j_gene: TRBJ1-2; d_gene: TRBD1; abundance: few; CDR3aa: CASSVRDRGHVYGYTF; CDR3nt: TGTGCCAGCAGTGTACGCGACAGGGGGCACGTCTATGGCTACACCTTC
v_gene: TRBV9; j_gene: TRBJ1-1; d_gene: .; abundance: .; CDR3aa: CASSVPNRVTEAFF; CDR3nt: TGTGCCAGCAGCGTACCCAACCGGGTGACTGAAGCTTTCTTT
v_gene: TRBV21-1; j_gene: TRBJ1-1; d_gene: .; abundance: few; CDR3aa: CASSKERQAETGGDLTEAFF; CDR3nt: TGTGCCAGCAGCAAAGAAAGGCAGGCTGAGACAGGGGGCGATTTAACTGAAGCTTTCTTT
v_gene: TRBV11-3; j_gene: TRBJ2-4; d_gene: TRBD1; abundance: .; CDR3aa: CASSSRQGAIQYF; CDR3nt: TGTGCCAGCAGCTCCAGACAGGGGGCCATTCAGTACTTC
v_gene: TRBV5-1; j_gene: TRBJ2-7; d_gene: .; abundance: few; CDR3aa: CASGTYRSSHYEQYF; CDR3nt: TGCGCCAGCGGGACATACAGGAGCTCCCACTACGAGCAGTACTTC
v_gene: TRBV6-5; j_gene: TRBJ2-7; d_gene: .; abundance: .; CDR3aa: CASMDTNLYEQYF; CDR3nt: TGTGCCAGCATGGACACGAACCTCTACGAGCAGTACTTC
v_gene: TRBV7-9; j_gene: TRBJ2-2; d_gene: .; abundance: .; CDR3aa: CASSLSGVTGELFF; CDR3nt: TGTGCCAGCAGCTTATCAGGGGTCACCGGGGAGCTGTTTTTT
v_gene: TRBV2; j_gene: TRBJ1-1; d_gene: .; abundance: .; CDR3aa: CASGGVSYTEAFF; CDR3nt: TGTGCCAGCGGGGGGGTTTCTTACACTGAAGCTTTCTTT
v_gene: TRBV18; j_gene: TRBJ1-2; d_gene: .; abundance: .; CDR3aa: CASSQGQSGYTF; CDR3nt: TGTGCCAGCTCGCAAGGACAGAGCGGCTACACCTTC
v_gene: TRBV6-1; j_gene: TRBJ1-2; d_gene: .; abundance: .; CDR3aa: CASSEPETYGYTF; CDR3nt: TGTGCCAGCAGTGAACCAGAAACCTATGGCTACACCTTC
v_gene: TRBV5-1; j_gene: TRBJ1-1; d_gene: TRBD1; abundance: .; CDR3aa: CASSSRTGEGSTEAFF; CDR3nt: TGCGCCAGCAGCTCCAGGACAGGGGAAGGGAGCACTGAAGCTTTCTTT
v_gene: TRBV2; j_gene: TRBJ1-4; d_gene: .; abundance: .; CDR3aa: CGGATNEKLFF; CDR3nt: TGTGGGGGGGCAACTAATGAAAAACTGTTTTTT
v_gene: TRBV5-6; j_gene: TRBJ1-2; d_gene: TRBD1; abundance: .; CDR3aa: CASSLRGQGLGYTF; CDR3nt: TGTGCCAGCAGCTTACGTGGACAGGGCTTAGGCTACACCTTC
v_gene: TRBV27; j_gene: TRBJ1-6; d_gene: TRBD1; abundance: .; CDR3aa: CATQLGQGGSPLHF; CDR3nt: TGTGCCACCCAACTTGGACAGGGGGGATCACCCCTCCACTTT
v_gene: TRBV3-1/TRBV3-2; j_gene: TRBJ2-5; d_gene: .; abundance: .; CDR3aa: CASSQESETQYF; CDR3nt: TGTGCCAGCAGCCAAGAATCGGAGACCCAGTACTTC
v_gene: TRBV6-5; j_gene: TRBJ1-3; d_gene: .; abundance: .; CDR3aa: CATTGLSGNTIYF; CDR3nt: TGTGCCACTACCGGACTATCTGGAAACACCATATATTTT
v_gene: TRBV21-1; j_gene: TRBJ1-5; d_gene: .; abundance: .; CDR3aa: CASSKTLGQGRDQPQHF; CDR3nt: TGTGCCAGCAGCAAGACTCTCGGACAGGGGAGAGATCAGCCCCAGCATTTT
v_gene: TRBV6-6; j_gene: TRBJ1-4; d_gene: TRBD1; abundance: .; CDR3aa: CASSHRTGTGLNEKLFF; CDR3nt: TGTGCCAGCAGTCACCGCACTGGGACAGGGCTTAATGAAAAACTGTTTTTT
v_gene: TRBV6-2/TRBV6-3; j_gene: TRBJ2-3; d_gene: .; abundance: .; CDR3aa: CASSYAGALTDTQYF; CDR3nt: TGTGCCAGCAGTTACGCGGGGGCTTTAACAGATACGCAGTATTTT
v_gene: TRBV6-6; j_gene: TRBJ1-1; d_gene: .; abundance: few; CDR3aa: CASSSSPGYVMTEAFF; CDR3nt: TGTGCCAGCAGTTCCAGCCCGGGATACGTGATGACTGAAGCTTTCTTT
v_gene: TRBV12-3/TRBV12-4; j_gene: TRBJ1-5; d_gene: .; abundance: once; CDR3aa: CASNRNSNQPQHF; CDR3nt: TGTGCCAGCAACAGGAATAGCAATCAGCCCCAGCATTTT
v_gene: TRBV2; j_gene: TRBJ2-2; d_gene: .; abundance: once; CDR3aa: CASRGPNTGELFF; CDR3nt: TGTGCCAGCAGGGGCCCAAACACCGGGGAGCTGTTTTTT
v_gene: TRBV2; j_gene: TRBJ2-3; d_gene: TRBD2; abundance: .; CDR3aa: CASSRAGGTDTQYF; CDR3nt: TGTGCCAGCAGTCGGGCGGGGGGGACAGATACGCAGTATTTT
v_gene: TRBV5-6; j_gene: TRBJ1-1; d_gene: .; abundance: .; CDR3aa: CASSLWGPRAARDTEAFF; CDR3nt: TGTGCCAGCAGCTTGTGGGGCCCCAGGGCCGCTAGGGACACTGAAGCTTTCTTT
v_gene: TRBV30; j_gene: TRBJ2-1; d_gene: .; abundance: .; CDR3aa: CAWSSHPQAYNEQFF; CDR3nt: TGTGCCTGGAGTTCACACCCCCAGGCGTACAATGAGCAGTTCTTC
v_gene: TRBV7-8; j_gene: TRBJ1-2; d_gene: .; abundance: .; CDR3aa: CASSLGGSLNYGYTF; CDR3nt: TGTGCCAGCAGCTTAGGGGGCAGCCTTAACTATGGCTACACCTTC
v_gene: TRBV4-1; j_gene: TRBJ1-2; d_gene: TRBD1; abundance: .; CDR3aa: CASSQDGDSYGYTF; CDR3nt: TGCGCCAGCAGCCAAGACGGGGACAGCTATGGCTACACCTTC
v_gene: TRBV7-9; j_gene: TRBJ1-4; d_gene: TRBD1; abundance: .; CDR3aa: CASSLRQGINEKLFF; CDR3nt: TGTGCCAGCAGCCTCAGACAGGGGATAAATGAAAAACTGTTTTTT
v_gene: TRBV11-1; j_gene: TRBJ2-4; d_gene: TRBD1; abundance: .; CDR3aa: CASSEADRGGNIQYF; CDR3nt: TGTGCCAGCAGCGAAGCGGACAGGGGGGGAAACATTCAGTACTTC
v_gene: TRBV2; j_gene: TRBJ2-1; d_gene: TRBD1; abundance: .; CDR3aa: CASSGTGAYNEQFF; CDR3nt: TGTGCCAGCAGTGGGACAGGAGCCTACAATGAGCAGTTCTTC
v_gene: TRBV19; j_gene: TRBJ1-2; d_gene: TRBD1; abundance: .; CDR3aa: CASSRDRGLDYGYTF; CDR3nt: TGTGCCAGTAGTCGGGACAGGGGGCTCGACTATGGCTACACCTTC
v_gene: TRBV11-2; j_gene: TRBJ2-1; d_gene: TRBD1; abundance: once; CDR3aa: CASSVGQGIHNEQFF; CDR3nt: TGTGCCAGCAGCGTAGGACAGGGGATCCACAATGAGCAGTTCTTC
v_gene: TRBV6-5; j_gene: TRBJ1-2; d_gene: .; abundance: .; CDR3aa: CASSWGPSNYGYTF; CDR3nt: TGTGCCTCCTCCTGGGGGCCCTCTAACTATGGCTACACCTTC